The 31 T cell receptor beta chains below come from one sample, sequenced in a study of OX40 agonist ivuxolimab in advanced cancers. Assay used: immunoSEQ multiplex PCR; TCRdb lists only in-frame clones, some missing. Here the sample spans tens of thousands of clones, around 85% being singletons. Sequencing was performed on CD4+ or CD8+ T cells sorted from blood, taken in a trial of the OX40 agonist ivuxolimab. The receptors were gathered from an adult with an advanced solid tumor such as melanoma, head and neck, liver or kidney cancer.

This clone was counted a few times. The genes are TRBV28 and TRBJ1-4, with D possibly TRBD1 on 5 matching bases. V gave up 7 bases and J gave up 8 bases, with 11 bases separating them. Germline values: CDR1 MDHEN, CDR2 SYDVKM. This CDR3 region has 12 residues. The CDR3 sequence is CASNQGREKLFF. Here the CDR3 DNA reads TGTGCCAGCAATCAGGGCAGGGAAAAACTGTTTTTT.

This clone was seen more than once but under ten times. This chain uses TRBV30 with TRBJ2-7, with 7 bases identical to TRBD1. In germline, CDR1 is GTSNPN, CDR2 SVGIG (reference sequence). Germline trimming cut 2 bases from V and 2 bases from J; bases unmatched to any gene: 9. This CDR3 spans 15 amino acids. CDR3 sequence: CAWSMETGPTYEQYF. CDR3 nucleotide sequence: TGTGCCTGGAGTATGGAGACAGGGCCCACCTACGAGCAGTACTTC.

CDR3 loop: CASSPTSGGNTGELFF. The CDR3 DNA reads TGTGCCAGCAGCCCGACTAGCGGGGGAAACACCGGGGAGCTGTTTTTT. This chain joins TRBV6-6 and TRBJ2-2; 12 bases align to TRBD2. The CDR3 is made up of 16 amino acids. From germline, CDR1 is MNHNY and CDR2 SVGAGI (reference sequence). V was pared by 6 bases and J by 2 bases, with 4 bases of the junction left unmatched.

In its sample, this clone was seen once. J is TRBJ1-5 and V is TRBV5-6, with 9 nucleotides matching TRBD1. This CDR3 spans 14 amino acids. CDR1 SGHDT and CDR2 YYEEEE come from the germline V gene. V trimming: 3 bases; J trimming: 6 bases; junction bases outside the gene matches: 4. The CDR3 spells CASSWGQGVQPQHF. The CDR3 DNA is TGTGCCAGCAGCTGGGGACAGGGTGTTCAGCCCCAGCATTTT. Filled out from reference TRBV5-6 and TRBJ1-5, the complete variable domain reads DAGVTQSPTHLIKTRGQQVTLRCSPKSGHDTVSWYQQALGQGPQFIFQYYEEEERQRGNFPDRFSGHQFPNYSSELNVNALLLGDSALYLCASSWGQGVQPQHFGDGTRLSIL.

This clone has only a few counts. The chain is built from TRBV6-5 and TRBJ2-7; D ambiguous. Germline V CDR1 and CDR2: MNHEY, SVGAGI. Trimming shortened V by 4 bases and J by 0 bases, and 13 bases separated the two germline ends. The CDR3 has 15 residues. The CDR3 DNA reads as TGTGCCAGCAGTTTCCTGGCGGCCCCCTCCTACGAGCAGTACTTC. Protein product: CASSFLAAPSYEQYF.

The chain links TRBV15 to TRBJ1-5; the match to TRBD1 covers 7 bases. With 4 bases clipped from V and 1 base from J, the junction kept 4 bases outside the gene matches. The CDR3 totals 15 residues. Germline V gene data show CDR1 as LNHNV and CDR2 as YYDKDF (reference sequence). CDR3 nucleotide sequence: TGTGCCACCAGCACCTCGGACAGGAGCAATCAGCCCCAGCATTTT. Translated: CATSTSDRSNQPQHF.

This chain connects TRBV9 to TRBJ2-2; TRBD2 aligns across 9 bases. The CDR3 loop spans 15 amino acids. Germline trimming cut 4 bases from V and 4 bases from J; bases unmatched to any gene: 5. Germline V CDR1 and CDR2: SGDLS, YYNGEE. The CDR3 loop is CASSSLAGSTGELFF. The DNA of the CDR3 is TGTGCCAGCAGCTCCCTAGCGGGAAGCACCGGGGAGCTGTTTTTT.

V and J are TRBV7-6 and TRBJ2-3, with 10 bases lining up with TRBD2. This CDR3 comprises 19 residues. The trim removed 7 bases at V and 0 bases at J, leaving 16 bases unmatched. The germline gives CDR1 SGHVS, CDR2 FNYEAQ. As DNA, the CDR3 is TGTGCCAGCAACCAAATTCCTAGCGGGGGCACGACGAGCACAGATACGCAGTATTTT. Amino acid sequence: CASNQIPSGGTTSTDTQYF.

V and J are TRBV27 and TRBJ1-5, with D perhaps matching TRBD1 (5 bases). Per the germline V gene, CDR1 is MNHEY and CDR2 is SMNVEV (reference sequence). The V gene lost 3 bases and the J gene lost 1 base, with 10 bases spanning the gap. This CDR3 has 15 amino acids. The CDR3 nucleotides read TGTGCCAGCAGTTTCAGGGAAGGGAGCAATCAGCCCCAGCATTTT. Protein product: CASSFREGSNQPQHF.

This clone was seen once. The V call is TRBV27, the J call TRBJ1-6; D may be TRBD1 (6 bases). V lost 2 bases to trimming and J lost 9 bases, with 11 bases between them. Germline-derived CDR1 and CDR2 are MNHEY and SMNVEV (reference sequence). The CDR3 spans 14 residues. The CDR3 region is CASSLLGQSSPLHF. In nucleotides, the CDR3 is TGTGCCAGCAGTTTACTAGGACAGAGTTCACCCCTCCACTTT.

The chain links TRBV6-5 to TRBJ1-2; TRBD1 agrees at 7 bases. J was trimmed by 1 base and V by 5 bases; bases with no gene match: 7. The CDR3 length is 15 residues. CDR1 is MNHEY, CDR2 SVGAGI, per germline. The CDR3 nucleotides are TGTGCCAGCAGTCTAGGGCAGGGGGTTAACTATGGCTACACCTTC. Residues: CASSLGQGVNYGYTF.

The chain uses TRBV7-8 and TRBJ2-7; 9 bases are a match to TRBD2. The CDR3 totals 14 residues. Trimming removed 1 base from V and 5 bases from J; junction bases left unmatched: 3. In germline, CDR1 is SGHVS, CDR2 FQNEAQ. The CDR3 spells CASSLELAGHEQYF. CDR3 DNA sequence: TGTGCCAGCAGCTTAGAACTAGCGGGCCACGAGCAGTACTTC.

The sample holds one count of this clone. The rearrangement links TRBV6-5 to TRBJ1-1; D ambiguous. Germline V lookup: CDR1 MNHEY, CDR2 SVGAGI. V lost 3 bases and J lost 7, with 6 bases in between. The CDR3 covers 11 residues. The CDR3 DNA reads TGTGCCAGCAGTTATGGAAGTGAAGCTTTCTTT. Protein sequence: CASSYGSEAFF.

V is TRBV7-2 and J is TRBJ2-3; D perhaps matches TRBD2 (6 bases). This CDR3 contains 16 residues. Germline V lookup: CDR1 SGHTA, CDR2 FQGNSA. The V end lost 5 bases, the J end lost 0 bases, and 15 bases lay between the germline ends. This chain's CDR3 is CASSLRLGPSTDTQYF. As DNA, the CDR3 is TGTGCCAGCAGCCTCAGACTAGGACCCAGCACAGATACGCAGTATTTT.

The gene calls are TRBV28 and TRBJ1-4; TRBD1 is a possible D gene (6 bases). The germline CDR1 and CDR2 sequences are MDHEN and SYDVKM. This CDR3 spans 16 amino acids. V was clipped by 4 bases and J by 3 bases, with 15 bases between them. The CDR3 DNA reads TGTGCCAGCAGTTCCGGACAGCCTCTTTCTAATGAAAAACTGTTTTTT. Protein sequence: CASSSGQPLSNEKLFF.

The chain carries TRBV6-5 and TRBJ2-1; D remains unclear. Trimming took 0 bases from V and 7 from J, leaving 7 bases between them. This CDR3 contains 13 residues. Germline CDR1 and CDR2: MNHEY and SVGAGI. The DNA of the CDR3 is TGTGCCAGCAGTTACTCGGCCGGGAATGAGCAGTTCTTC. Translated: CASSYSAGNEQFF.

The chain recombines TRBV6-1 with TRBJ1-4; D is undetermined. Germline values: CDR1 MNHNS, CDR2 SASEGT. Trimming cost V 6 bases and J 5 bases, with 4 bases left between them. The CDR3 length is 11 residues. In DNA form, the CDR3 reads TGTGCCAGCAGCGAGAATGAAAAACTGTTTTTT. Translating gives CASSENEKLFF.

The chain combines TRBV5-1 with TRBJ1-1; the D gene is possibly TRBD1 (5 bases). CDR1 and CDR2 (germline): SGHRS, YFSETQ. The CDR3 loop spans 14 amino acids. The V end was cut by 4 bases, the J end by 3 bases, with 13 bases between. The CDR3 protein is CASSLAGGDTEAFF. Written as DNA, the CDR3 is TGCGCCAGCAGCCTGGCGGGGGGGGACACTGAAGCTTTCTTT.

This chain joins TRBV28 and TRBJ1-6, with D perhaps TRBD1 (6 bases). The V and J ends lost 3 bases and 5 bases respectively, with 8 bases between them. The CDR3 totals 14 residues. CDR1 and CDR2 (germline): MDHEN, SYDVKM. The CDR3 loop is CASSFPGDNSPLHF. The CDR3 region has the DNA TGTGCCAGCAGTTTCCCAGGGGATAATTCACCCCTCCACTTT. Full variable domain (missing parts from reference TRBV28 and TRBJ1-6): DVKVTQSSRYLVKRTGEKVFLECVQDMDHENMFWYRQDPGLGLRLIYFSYDVKMKEKGDIPEGYSVSREKKERFSLILESASTNQTSMYLCASSFPGDNSPLHFGNGTRLTVT.

This sequence joins TRBV4-1 and TRBJ2-2; no clear D. The germline CDR1 and CDR2 sequences are MGHRA and YSYEKL. The CDR3 runs 13 residues. The V end lost 1 base, the J end lost 7 bases, and 7 bases lay between the germline ends. CDR3 sequence (DNA): TGCGCCAGCAGCCAAGGGTCAGGCGGGGAGCTGTTTTTT. It translates to CASSQGSGGELFF.

Comments on this clone: Other DNA variants within this sample encode the same CDR3. The rearrangement uses TRBV2 and TRBJ2-2; a possible D gene is TRBD2 (7 bases). Germline CDR1 is SNHLY and CDR2 is FYNNEI. Trimming removed 8 bases at V and 6 bases at J, with 22 bases between. This CDR3 region has 16 residues. Written as DNA, the CDR3 is TGTGCCAGCTTAGGGCGAGGGGGGGCGCGAGCCGGGGAGCTGTTTTTT. Amino acids: CASLGRGGARAGELFF.

The chain links TRBV28 to TRBJ1-2; maybe TRBD1 (6 bases). The ends were cut back, 4 bases at V and 2 bases at J, with 11 bases in the middle. This CDR3 has 14 residues. Germline values: CDR1 MDHEN, CDR2 SYDVKM. The CDR3 bases are TGTGCCAGCAGTTCCTACAGGGAGAACTATGGCTACACCTTC. Its translation: CASSSYRENYGYTF.

Comments on this clone: A read error may account for a junction end that differs from germline. CDR3 region: CASSSDRLF. Here the CDR3 DNA reads TGTGCCAGCAGTTCGGACAGGTTGTTC. This rearrangement joins TRBV2 to TRBJ2-4; 7 nucleotides align to TRBD1. The CDR3 contains 9 residues. Per the germline V gene, CDR1 is SNHLY and CDR2 is FYNNEI.

This clone has just one count. The V call is TRBV9, the J call TRBJ2-7, with a tentative D call TRBD2 (5 bases). There are 15 residues in the CDR3. In germline, CDR1 is SGDLS, CDR2 YYNGEE. Trimming removed 4 bases at V and 2 bases at J, with 16 bases between. DNA for the CDR3: TGTGCCAGCAGCCCAAGCGGCGGCGGTGCCTACGAGCAGTACTTC. Its translation: CASSPSGGGAYEQYF.

J is TRBJ2-7 and V is TRBV19; D not resolved. The CDR3 is made up of 11 amino acids. Trimming took 9 bases from V and 0 from J, leaving 6 bases between them. The germline V gene encodes CDR1 LNHDA and CDR2 SQIVND (reference sequence). CDR3 in DNA: TGTGCCAGCGGTAGCTCCTACGAGCAGTACTTC. Its protein product is CASGSSYEQYF.

The chain carries TRBV30 and TRBJ2-7; tentatively, D is TRBD2 (7 bases). CDR3 length: 11 residues. Between the trimmed V and J ends, which lost 3 bases and 6 bases, there was a span of 9 bases. Germline CDR1 GTSNPN, CDR2 SVGIG (reference sequence). CDR3 DNA sequence: TGTGCCTGGAGCGGGGGGCTCGAGCAGTACTTC. Translated, it gives CAWSGGLEQYF. The full variable domain, its missing parts supplied by reference TRBV30 and TRBJ2-7, is SQTIHQWPATLVQPVGSPLSLECTVEGTSNPNLYWYRQAAGRGLQLLFYSVGIGQISSEVPQNLSASRPQDRQFILSSKKLLLSDSGFYLCAWSGGLEQYFGPGTRLTVT.

The rearrangement uses TRBV27 and TRBJ1-1, with D tentatively TRBD1 (5 bases). Per the germline V gene, CDR1 is MNHEY and CDR2 is SMNVEV (reference sequence). The V end lost 0 bases, the J end lost 5 bases, and 10 bases lay between the germline ends. The CDR3 runs to 14 residues. The CDR3 bases are TGTGCCAGCAGTTTATCCAGGGCGTGGACTGAAGCTTTCTTT. Translating gives CASSLSRAWTEAFF.

The chain recombines TRBV7-9 with TRBJ2-5; D unclear. CDR3 length: 13 residues. Trimming pared 2 bases from V and 0 bases from J, leaving 4 bases between. The germline CDR1 and CDR2 sequences are SEHNR and FQNEAQ (reference sequence). The CDR3 region is CASSLRDQETQYF. The CDR3 DNA reads as TGTGCCAGCAGCTTACGGGACCAAGAGACCCAGTACTTC.

The chain joins TRBV7-9 to TRBJ2-5; D is ambiguous. The CDR3 totals 15 residues. In germline, CDR1 is SEHNR, CDR2 FQNEAQ (reference sequence). V lost 1 base to trimming and J lost 1 base, with 10 bases between them. In nucleotides, the CDR3 is TGTGCCAGCAGCTTAGGTATGCAGTCCCAAGAGACCCAGTACTTC. It encodes CASSLGMQSQETQYF.

V is TRBV28 and J is TRBJ1-2; tentatively, D is TRBD1 (5 bases). Germline V lookup: CDR1 MDHEN, CDR2 SYDVKM. Deletions cut 2 bases from V and 7 bases from J, with 14 bases between. This CDR3 region has 14 residues. The CDR3 protein is CASSLKGEGSGYTF. The CDR3, as DNA: TGTGCCAGCAGTTTAAAAGGGGAAGGGAGTGGCTACACCTTC.

The chain couples TRBV5-1 to TRBJ2-5; TRBD1 agrees at 8 bases. Trimming at V came to 0 bases and at J to 1 base, leaving 11 bases not matched to a gene. Germline loops: CDR1 SGHRS, CDR2 YFSETQ. The CDR3 runs to 18 residues. The chain's CDR3 is CASSLVLGGQESQETQYF. DNA of the CDR3: TGCGCCAGCAGCTTGGTCCTAGGGGGACAGGAGTCCCAAGAGACCCAGTACTTC.